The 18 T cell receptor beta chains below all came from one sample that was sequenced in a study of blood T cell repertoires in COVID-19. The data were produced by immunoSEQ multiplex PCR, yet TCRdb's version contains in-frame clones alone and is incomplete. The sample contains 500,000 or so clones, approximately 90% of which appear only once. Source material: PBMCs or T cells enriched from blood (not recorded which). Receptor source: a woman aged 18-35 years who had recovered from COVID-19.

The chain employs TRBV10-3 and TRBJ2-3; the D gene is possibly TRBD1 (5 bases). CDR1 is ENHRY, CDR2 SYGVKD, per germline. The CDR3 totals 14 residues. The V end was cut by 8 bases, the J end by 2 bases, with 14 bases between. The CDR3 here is CAIGENRNTDTQYF. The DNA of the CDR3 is TGTGCCATCGGGGAAAACAGGAACACAGATACGCAGTATTTT.

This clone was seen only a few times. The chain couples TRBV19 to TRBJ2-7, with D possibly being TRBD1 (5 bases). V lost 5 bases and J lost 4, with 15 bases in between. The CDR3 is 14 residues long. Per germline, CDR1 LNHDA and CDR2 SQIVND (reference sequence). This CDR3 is CASSASRGAYEQYF. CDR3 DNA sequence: TGTGCCAGTAGTGCCTCACGTGGGGCGTACGAGCAGTACTTC. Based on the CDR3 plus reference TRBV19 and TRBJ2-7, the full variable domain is DGGITQSPKYLFRKEGQNVTLSCEQNLNHDAMYWYRQDPGQGLRLIYYSQIVNDFQKGDIAEGYSVSREKKESFPLTVTSAQKNPTAFYLCASSASRGAYEQYFGPGTRLTVT.

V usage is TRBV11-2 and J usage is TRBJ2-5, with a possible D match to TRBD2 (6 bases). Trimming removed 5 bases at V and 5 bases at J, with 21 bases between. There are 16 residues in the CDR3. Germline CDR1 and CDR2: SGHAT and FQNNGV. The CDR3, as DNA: TGTGCCAGCAGCCCCCGGGACCCCACCGCGGGGGAGACCCAGTACTTC. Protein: CASSPRDPTAGETQYF.

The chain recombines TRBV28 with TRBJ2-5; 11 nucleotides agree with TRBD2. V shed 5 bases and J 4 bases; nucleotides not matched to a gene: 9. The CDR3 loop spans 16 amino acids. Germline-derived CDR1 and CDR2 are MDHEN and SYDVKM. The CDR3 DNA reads TGTGCCAGCAGTCCACCTAGCGGGGGGCGGGGAGAGACCCAGTACTTC. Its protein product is CASSPPSGGRGETQYF.

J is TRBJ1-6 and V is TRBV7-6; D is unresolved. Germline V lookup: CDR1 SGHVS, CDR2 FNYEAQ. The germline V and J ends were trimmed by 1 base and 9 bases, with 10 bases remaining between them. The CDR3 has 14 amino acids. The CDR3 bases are TGTGCCAGCAGCTTAGGAGGGTCTAGTTCACCCCTCCACTTT. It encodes CASSLGGSSSPLHF.

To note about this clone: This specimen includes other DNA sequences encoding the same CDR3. The CDR3 here is CSATGNYGYTF. CDR3 in DNA: TGCAGTGCGACAGGGAACTATGGCTACACCTTC. V usage is TRBV20-1 and J usage is TRBJ1-2; 7 bases are shared with TRBD1. CDR1 is DFQATT, CDR2 SNEGSKA, per germline (reference sequence). The CDR3 consists of 11 residues. The J segment lost 2 bases and the V segment lost 6 bases, leaving 0 bases of the junction unmatched.

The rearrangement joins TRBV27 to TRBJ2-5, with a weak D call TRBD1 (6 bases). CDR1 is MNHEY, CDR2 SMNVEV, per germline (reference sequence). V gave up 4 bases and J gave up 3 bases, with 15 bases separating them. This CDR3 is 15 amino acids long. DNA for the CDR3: TGTGCCAGCAGTTCCTTCCCTACAGGGAAAGAGACCCAGTACTTC. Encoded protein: CASSSFPTGKETQYF.

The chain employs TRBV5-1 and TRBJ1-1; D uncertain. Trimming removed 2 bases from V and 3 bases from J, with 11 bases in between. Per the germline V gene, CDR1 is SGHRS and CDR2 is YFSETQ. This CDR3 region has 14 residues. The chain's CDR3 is CASSLQRHDTEAFF. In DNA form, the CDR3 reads TGCGCCAGCAGCTTACAAAGACATGACACTGAAGCTTTCTTT.

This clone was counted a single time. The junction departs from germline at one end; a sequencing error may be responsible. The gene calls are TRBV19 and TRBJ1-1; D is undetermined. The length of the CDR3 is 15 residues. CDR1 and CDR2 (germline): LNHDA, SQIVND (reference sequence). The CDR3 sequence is CASSIIFGGNAEAFF. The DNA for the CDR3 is TGTGCCAGTAGTATTATCTTTGGAGGGAACGCTGAAGCTTTCTTT.

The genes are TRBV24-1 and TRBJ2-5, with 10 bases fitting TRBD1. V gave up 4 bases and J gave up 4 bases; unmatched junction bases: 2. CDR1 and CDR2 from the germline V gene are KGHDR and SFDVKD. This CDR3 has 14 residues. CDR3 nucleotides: TGTGCCACCAGTGACGGACAGGGGGTAGAGACCCAGTACTTC. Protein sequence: CATSDGQGVETQYF.

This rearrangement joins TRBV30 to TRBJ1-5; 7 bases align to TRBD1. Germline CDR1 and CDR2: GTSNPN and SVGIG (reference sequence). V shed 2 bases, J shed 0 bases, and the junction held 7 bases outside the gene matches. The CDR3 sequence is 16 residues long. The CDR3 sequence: CAWSRTTGVSNQPQHF. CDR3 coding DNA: TGTGCCTGGAGTCGCACCACAGGGGTTAGCAATCAGCCCCAGCATTTT.

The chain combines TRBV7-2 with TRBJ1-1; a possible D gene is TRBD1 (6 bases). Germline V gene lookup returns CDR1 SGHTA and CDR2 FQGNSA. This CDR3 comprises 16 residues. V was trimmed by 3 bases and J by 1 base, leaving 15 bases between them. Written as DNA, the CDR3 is TGTGCCAGCAGCTTTAATTTTGGGGGCGGGAACACTGAAGCTTTCTTT. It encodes CASSFNFGGGNTEAFF. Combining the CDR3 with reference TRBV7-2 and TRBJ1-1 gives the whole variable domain GAGVSQSPSNKVTEKGKDVELRCDPISGHTALYWYRQSLGQGLEFLIYFQGNSAPDKSGLPSDRFSAERTGGSVSTLTIQRTQQEDSAVYLCASSFNFGGGNTEAFFGQGTRLTVV.

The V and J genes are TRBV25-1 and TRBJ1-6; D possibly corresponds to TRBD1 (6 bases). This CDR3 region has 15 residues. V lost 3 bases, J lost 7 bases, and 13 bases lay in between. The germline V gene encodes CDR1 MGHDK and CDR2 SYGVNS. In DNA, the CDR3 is TGTGCCAGCAGTGAGTTGGTAAGGGGGAATTCACCCCTCCACTTT. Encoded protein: CASSELVRGNSPLHF. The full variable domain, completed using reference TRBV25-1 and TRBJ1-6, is EADIYQTPRYLVIGTGKKITLECSQTMGHDKMYWYQQDPGMELHLIHYSYGVNSTEKGDLSSESTVSRIRTEHFPLTLESARPSHTSQYLCASSELVRGNSPLHFGNGTRLTVT.

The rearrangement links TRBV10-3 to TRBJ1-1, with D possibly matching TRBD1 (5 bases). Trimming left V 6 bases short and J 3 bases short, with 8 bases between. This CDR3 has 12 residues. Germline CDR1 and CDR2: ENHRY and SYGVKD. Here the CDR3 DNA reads TGTGCCATCAGGGGGGGTTACACTGAAGCTTTCTTT. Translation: CAIRGGYTEAFF.

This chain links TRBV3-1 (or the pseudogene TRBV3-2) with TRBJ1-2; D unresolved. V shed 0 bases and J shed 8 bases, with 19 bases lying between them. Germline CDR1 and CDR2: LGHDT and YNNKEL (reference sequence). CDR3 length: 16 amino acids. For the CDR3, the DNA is TGTGCCAGCAGCCAAGAGGAGAGTGAGGGTGCTGGAGGCTACACCTTC. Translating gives CASSQEESEGAGGYTF.

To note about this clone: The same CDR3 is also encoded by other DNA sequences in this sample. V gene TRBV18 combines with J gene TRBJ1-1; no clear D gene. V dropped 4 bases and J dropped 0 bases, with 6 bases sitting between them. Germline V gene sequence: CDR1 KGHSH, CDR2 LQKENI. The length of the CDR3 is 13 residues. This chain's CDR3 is CASSQGVNTEAFF. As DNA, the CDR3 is TGTGCCAGCTCACAGGGAGTGAACACTGAAGCTTTCTTT.

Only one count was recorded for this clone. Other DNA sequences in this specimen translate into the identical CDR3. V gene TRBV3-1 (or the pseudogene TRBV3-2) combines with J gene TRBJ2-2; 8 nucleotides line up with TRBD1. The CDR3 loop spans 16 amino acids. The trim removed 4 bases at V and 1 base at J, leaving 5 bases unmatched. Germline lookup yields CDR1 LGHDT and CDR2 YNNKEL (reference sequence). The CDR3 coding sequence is TGTGCCAGCAGCCCCCGGACAGGGTTGAACACCGGGGAGCTGTTTTTT. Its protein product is CASSPRTGLNTGELFF.

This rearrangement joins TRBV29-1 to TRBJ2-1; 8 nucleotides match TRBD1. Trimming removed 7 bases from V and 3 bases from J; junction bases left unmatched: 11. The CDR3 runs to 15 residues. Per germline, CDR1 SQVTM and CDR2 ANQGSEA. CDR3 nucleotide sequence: TGCAGCGCCCCGACCGGGACAGGATTCTACAATGAGCAGTTCTTC. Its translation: CSAPTGTGFYNEQFF.